This TCR beta chain emerged from a study of blood T cells in healthy people across ages. For the second PCR, which ran for about 7 to 12 cycles, a sample-barcoded 5' primer and a J-beta primer mix were used. Each of the cDNA molecules was tagged by a template-switch adaptor with 12 random nucleotides. Each CDR3 protein gets one entry after TCRdb re-called the 5' RACE reads with MiXCR. Among some 1.4 million distinct CDR3 sequences listed, about 43% were seen once. J was trimmed by 0 bases and V by 2 bases; bases with no gene match: 9. Germline assignment: CDR1 SEHNR and CDR2 FQNEAQ (reference sequence). The CDR3 has 17 residues.

This TCR was recovered from a woman aged 18 to 35 in good health. The rearrangement uses TRBV7-9 and TRBJ1-2, with 7 bases fitting TRBD1. The sequencing sample was made of blood. The CDR3 sequence is CASSLPGQTISNYGYTF. CDR3 bases: TGTGCCAGCAGCTTACCGGGACAGACTATCTCTAACTATGGCTACACCTTC.